The text below deals with one T cell receptor beta chain. The antigen remains undetermined. Per the germline V gene, CDR1 is SGDLS and CDR2 is YYNGEE. The CDR3 covers 15 residues. V lost 2 bases to trimming and J lost 9 bases, with 18 bases between them. This record comes from a study of OX40 agonist ivuxolimab in advanced cancers. Repertoires were generated with immunoSEQ multiplex PCR, while TCRdb's copy carries only in-frame clones and drops some. Of some 64,000 clones in the sample, about 85% were seen once. Study observations and caveats: Antigen specificity remained undetermined for the expanded peripheral T cells. Clonal expansion was seen in CD4+ and CD8+ blood T cells by week 6 at 0.1 to 3.0 mg/kg.

The V and J genes are TRBV9 and TRBJ2-1; perhaps TRBD2 as D (7 bases). The sequences come from CD4+ or CD8+ T cells sorted from blood, collected in a trial of the OX40 agonist ivuxolimab. The clonotype was recovered from an adult with an advanced solid tumor such as melanoma, head and neck, liver or kidney cancer. The CDR3 DNA reads TGTGCCAGCAGCGTCGTCGGCGGGGGCATTGGTGAGCAGTTCTTC. Its protein is CASSVVGGGIGEQFF.